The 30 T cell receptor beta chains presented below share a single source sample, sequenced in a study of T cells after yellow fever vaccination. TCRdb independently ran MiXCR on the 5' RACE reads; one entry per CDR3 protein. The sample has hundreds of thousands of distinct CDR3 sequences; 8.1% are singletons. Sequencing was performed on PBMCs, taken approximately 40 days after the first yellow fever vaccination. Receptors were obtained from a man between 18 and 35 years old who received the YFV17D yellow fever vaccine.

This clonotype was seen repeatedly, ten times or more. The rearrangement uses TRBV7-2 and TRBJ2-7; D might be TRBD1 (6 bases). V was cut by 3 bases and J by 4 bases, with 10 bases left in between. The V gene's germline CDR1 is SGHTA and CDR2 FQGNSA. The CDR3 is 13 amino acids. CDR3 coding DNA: TGTGCCAGCAGCTTGCAGGGGCGATACGAGCAGTACTTC. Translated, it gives CASSLQGRYEQYF.

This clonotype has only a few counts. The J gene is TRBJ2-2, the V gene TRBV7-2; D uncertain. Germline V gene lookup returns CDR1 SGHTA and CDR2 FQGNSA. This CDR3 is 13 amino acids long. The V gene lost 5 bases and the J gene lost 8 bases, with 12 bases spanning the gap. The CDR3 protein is CASSSLHLGELFF. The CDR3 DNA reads TGTGCCAGCAGCAGTCTCCACTTGGGGGAGCTGTTTTTT.

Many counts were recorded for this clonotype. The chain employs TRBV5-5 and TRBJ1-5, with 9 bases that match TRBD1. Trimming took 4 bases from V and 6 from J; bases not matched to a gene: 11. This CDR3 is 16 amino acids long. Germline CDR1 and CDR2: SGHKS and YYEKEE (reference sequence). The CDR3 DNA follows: TGTGCCAGCAGCCTACGGGACAGGGCCTCTTTTCAGCCCCAGCATTTT. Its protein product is CASSLRDRASFQPQHF. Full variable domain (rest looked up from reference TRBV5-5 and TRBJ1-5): DAGVTQSPTHLIKTRGQQVTLRCSPISGHKSVSWYQQVLGQGPQFIFQYYEKEERGRGNFPDRFSARQFPNYSSELNVNALLLGDSALYLCASSLRDRASFQPQHFGDGTRLSIL.

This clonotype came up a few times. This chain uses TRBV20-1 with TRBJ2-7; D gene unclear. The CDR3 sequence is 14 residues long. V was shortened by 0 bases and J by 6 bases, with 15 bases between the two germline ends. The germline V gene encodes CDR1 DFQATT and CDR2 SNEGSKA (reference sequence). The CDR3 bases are TGCAGTGCTAGAGATCCCAGAGGCTACGGCGAGCAGTACTTC. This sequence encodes CSARDPRGYGEQYF.

CDR3 protein: CASLSDLSGELFF. CDR3 in DNA: TGTGCCAGCCTCTCAGACCTTTCCGGGGAGCTGTTTTTT. The V gene is TRBV19, the J gene TRBJ2-2; D gene uncertain. Trimming pared 9 bases from V and 6 bases from J, leaving 14 bases between. Looked up from germline, CDR1 is LNHDA and CDR2 is SQIVND (reference sequence). The CDR3 is made up of 13 amino acids. Combining the CDR3 with reference TRBV19 and TRBJ2-2 gives the whole variable domain DGGITQSPKYLFRKEGQNVTLSCEQNLNHDAMYWYRQDPGQGLRLIYYSQIVNDFQKGDIAEGYSVSREKKESFPLTVTSAQKNPTAFYLCASLSDLSGELFFGEGSRLTVL.

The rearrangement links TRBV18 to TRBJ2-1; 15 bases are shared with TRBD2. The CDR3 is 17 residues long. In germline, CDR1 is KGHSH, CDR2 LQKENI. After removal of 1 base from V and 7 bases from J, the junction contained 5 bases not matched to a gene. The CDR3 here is CASSPLGTSGGKNEQFF. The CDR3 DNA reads TGTGCCAGCTCACCACTTGGGACTAGCGGGGGGAAGAATGAGCAGTTCTTC.

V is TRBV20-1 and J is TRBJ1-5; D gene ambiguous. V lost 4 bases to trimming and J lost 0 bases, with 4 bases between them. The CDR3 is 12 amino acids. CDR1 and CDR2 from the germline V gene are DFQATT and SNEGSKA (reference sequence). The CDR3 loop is CSAKLSNQPQHF. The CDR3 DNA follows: TGCAGTGCTAAACTTAGCAATCAGCCCCAGCATTTT.

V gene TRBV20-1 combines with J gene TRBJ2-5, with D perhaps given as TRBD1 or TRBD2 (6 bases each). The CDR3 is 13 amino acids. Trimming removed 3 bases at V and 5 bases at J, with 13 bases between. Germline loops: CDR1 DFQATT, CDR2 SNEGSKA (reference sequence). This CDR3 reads CSAREGVAETQYF. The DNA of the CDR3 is TGCAGTGCTAGGGAGGGGGTGGCCGAGACCCAGTACTTC.

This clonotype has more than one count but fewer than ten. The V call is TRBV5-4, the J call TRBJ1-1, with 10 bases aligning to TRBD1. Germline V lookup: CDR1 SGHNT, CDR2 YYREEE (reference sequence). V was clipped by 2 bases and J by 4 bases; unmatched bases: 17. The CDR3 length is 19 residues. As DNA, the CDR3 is TGTGCCAGCAGCTTCTACCGCCCGGGACAGGGGCTTTTTGGCACTGAAGCTTTCTTT. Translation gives CASSFYRPGQGLFGTEAFF.

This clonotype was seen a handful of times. CDR3 protein: CASSPKETGPNTEAFF. The CDR3 nucleotides read TGTGCCAGCAGCCCGAAGGAGACAGGGCCGAACACTGAAGCTTTCTTT. The chain combines TRBV6-2 or TRBV6-3 with TRBJ1-1; 7 bases align to TRBD1. CDR1 is MNHEY, CDR2 SVGEGT, per germline. The CDR3 totals 16 residues. The J segment lost 1 base and the V segment lost 6 bases, leaving 11 bases of the junction unmatched.

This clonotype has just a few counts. In DNA, the CDR3 is TGCAGTGCTAGAGGGGACACTGCTAACTATGGCTACACCTTC. Its translation: CSARGDTANYGYTF. This chain connects TRBV20-1 to TRBJ1-2; possible D gene TRBD1, 6 bases. The CDR3 has 14 residues. The germline V gene encodes CDR1 DFQATT and CDR2 SNEGSKA (reference sequence). V was clipped by 1 base and J by 0 bases, with 9 bases between them.

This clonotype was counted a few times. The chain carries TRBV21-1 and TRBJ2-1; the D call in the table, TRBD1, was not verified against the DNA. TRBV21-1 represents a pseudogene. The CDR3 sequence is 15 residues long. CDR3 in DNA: TGTGCCAGCACCCCGTGGGGGGTCTCCTACAATGAGCAGTTCTTC. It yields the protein CASTPWGVSYNEQFF.

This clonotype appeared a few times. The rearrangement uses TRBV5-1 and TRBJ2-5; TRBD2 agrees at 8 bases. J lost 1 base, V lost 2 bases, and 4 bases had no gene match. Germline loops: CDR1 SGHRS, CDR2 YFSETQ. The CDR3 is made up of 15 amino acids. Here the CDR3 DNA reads TGCGCCAGCAGCTTTCCCGGGACTAGCCAAGAGACCCAGTACTTC. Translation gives CASSFPGTSQETQYF.

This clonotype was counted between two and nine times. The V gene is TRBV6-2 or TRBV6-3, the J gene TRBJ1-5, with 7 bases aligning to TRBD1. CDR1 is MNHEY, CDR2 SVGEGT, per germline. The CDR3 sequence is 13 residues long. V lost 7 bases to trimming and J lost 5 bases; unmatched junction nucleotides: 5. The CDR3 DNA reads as TGTGCCAGCAATTCAAGGGGGCATCAGCCCCAGCATTTT. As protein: CASNSRGHQPQHF.

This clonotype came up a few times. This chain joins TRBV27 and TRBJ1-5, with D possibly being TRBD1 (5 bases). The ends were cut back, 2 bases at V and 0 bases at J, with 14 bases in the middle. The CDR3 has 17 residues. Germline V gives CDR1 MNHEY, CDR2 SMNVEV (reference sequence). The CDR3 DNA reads TGTGCCAGCAGTTTAACCGGGGGGGTGGATAGCAATCAGCCCCAGCATTTT. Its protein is CASSLTGGVDSNQPQHF.

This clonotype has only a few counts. The CDR3 spells CASSQDRGDTIYF. The CDR3 bases are TGCGCCAGCAGCCAAGATAGGGGGGACACCATATATTTT. V and J are TRBV4-3 and TRBJ1-3; a possible D gene is TRBD1 (6 bases). The CDR3 runs 13 residues. The germline gives CDR1 LGHNA, CDR2 YSLEER. The V end was cut by 0 bases, the J end by 8 bases, with 8 bases between.

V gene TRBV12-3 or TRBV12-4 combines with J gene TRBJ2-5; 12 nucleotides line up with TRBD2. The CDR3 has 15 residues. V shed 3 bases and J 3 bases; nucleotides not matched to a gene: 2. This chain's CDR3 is CASSLLAGGEETQYF. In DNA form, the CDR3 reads TGTGCCAGCAGTTTGCTAGCGGGGGGGGAAGAGACCCAGTACTTC.

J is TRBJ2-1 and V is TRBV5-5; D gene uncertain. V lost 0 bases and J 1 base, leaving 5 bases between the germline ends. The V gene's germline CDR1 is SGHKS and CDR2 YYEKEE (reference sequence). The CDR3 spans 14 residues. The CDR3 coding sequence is TGTGCCAGCAGCTTGGGCCCTTCCTACAATGAGCAGTTCTTC. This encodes CASSLGPSYNEQFF.

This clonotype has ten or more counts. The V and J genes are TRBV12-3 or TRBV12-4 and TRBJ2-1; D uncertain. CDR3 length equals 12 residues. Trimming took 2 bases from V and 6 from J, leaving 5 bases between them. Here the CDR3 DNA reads TGTGCCAGCAGTTTAAGCGTCAATGAGCAGTTCTTC. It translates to CASSLSVNEQFF.

CDR3 bases: TGTGCCATCAGTGGCACGGGTACTGAAGCTTTCTTT. It is translated as CAISGTGTEAFF. The rearrangement joins TRBV10-3 to TRBJ1-1; D unclear. Per the germline V gene, CDR1 is ENHRY and CDR2 is SYGVKD. The CDR3 contains 12 residues. V dropped 4 bases and J dropped 5 bases, with 8 bases sitting between them.

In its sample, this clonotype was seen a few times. The chain's CDR3 is CASSQVEGGRDEQFF. The CDR3 DNA is TGCGCCAGCAGCCAAGTGGAGGGGGGGCGAGATGAGCAGTTCTTC. The chain uses TRBV4-1 and TRBJ2-1, with TRBD2 as a possible D gene (7 bases). This CDR3 spans 15 amino acids. CDR1 is MGHRA and CDR2 is YSYEKL in the germline V gene. V was cut by 1 base and J by 8 bases, with 15 bases left in between.

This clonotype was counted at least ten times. CDR3 bases: TGTGCCAGCAGTTTAATAGCGGGGGTATACAATGAGCAGTTCTTC. It yields the protein CASSLIAGVYNEQFF. This chain connects TRBV27 to TRBJ2-1, with TRBD2 matching 9 bases. Losses at the gene ends were 2 bases for V and 4 bases for J; bases not matched to a gene: 3. Germline CDR1 is MNHEY and CDR2 is SMNVEV (reference sequence). The CDR3 spans 15 residues.

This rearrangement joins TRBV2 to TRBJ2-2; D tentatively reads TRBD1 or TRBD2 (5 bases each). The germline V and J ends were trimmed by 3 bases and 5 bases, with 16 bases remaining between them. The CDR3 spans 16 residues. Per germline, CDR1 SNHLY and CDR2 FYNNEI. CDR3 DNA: TGTGCCAGCAGTGACGGGACCCTACGTTTAACCGGGGAGCTGTTTTTT. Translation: CASSDGTLRLTGELFF.

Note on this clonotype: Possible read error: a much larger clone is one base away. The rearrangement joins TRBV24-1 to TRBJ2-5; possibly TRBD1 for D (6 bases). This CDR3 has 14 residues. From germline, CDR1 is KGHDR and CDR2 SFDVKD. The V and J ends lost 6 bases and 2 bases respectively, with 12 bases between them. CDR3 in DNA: TGTGCCACCAGTAACCTGGACAGTCAAGAGACCCAGTACTTC. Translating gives CATSNLDSQETQYF.

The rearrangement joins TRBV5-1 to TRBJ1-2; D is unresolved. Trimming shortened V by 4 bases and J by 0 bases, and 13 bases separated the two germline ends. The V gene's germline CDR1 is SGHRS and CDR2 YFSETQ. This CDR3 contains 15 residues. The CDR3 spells CASSLTPGTNYGYTF. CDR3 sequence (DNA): TGCGCCAGCAGCCTCACCCCCGGGACTAACTATGGCTACACCTTC.

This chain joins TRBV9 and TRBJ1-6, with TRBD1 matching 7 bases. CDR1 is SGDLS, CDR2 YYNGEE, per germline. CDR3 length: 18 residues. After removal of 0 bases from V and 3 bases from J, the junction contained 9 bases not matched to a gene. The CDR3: CASSVGLSDRDYNSPLHF. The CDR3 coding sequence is TGTGCCAGCAGCGTAGGGCTTTCTGACAGGGACTATAATTCACCCCTCCACTTT. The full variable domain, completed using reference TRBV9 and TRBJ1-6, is DSGVTQTPKHLITATGQRVTLRCSPRSGDLSVYWYQQSLDQGLQFLIQYYNGEERAKGNILERFSAQQFPDLHSELNLSSLELGDSALYFCASSVGLSDRDYNSPLHFGNGTRLTVT.

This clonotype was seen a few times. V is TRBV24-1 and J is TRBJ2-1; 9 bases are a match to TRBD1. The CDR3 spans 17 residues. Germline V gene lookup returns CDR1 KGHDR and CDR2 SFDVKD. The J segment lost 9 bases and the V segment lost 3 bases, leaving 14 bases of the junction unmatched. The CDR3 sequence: CATSDVPGQGRFGEQFF. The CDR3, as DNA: TGTGCCACCAGTGATGTCCCGGGACAGGGAAGGTTCGGTGAGCAGTTCTTC.

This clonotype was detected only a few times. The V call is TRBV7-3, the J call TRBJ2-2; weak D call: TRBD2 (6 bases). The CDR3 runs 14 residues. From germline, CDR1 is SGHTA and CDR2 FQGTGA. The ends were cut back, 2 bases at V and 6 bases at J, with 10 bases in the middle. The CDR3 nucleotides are TGTGCCAGCAGCTTAGGAGGGCTCGCCGGGGAGCTGTTTTTT. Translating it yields CASSLGGLAGELFF.

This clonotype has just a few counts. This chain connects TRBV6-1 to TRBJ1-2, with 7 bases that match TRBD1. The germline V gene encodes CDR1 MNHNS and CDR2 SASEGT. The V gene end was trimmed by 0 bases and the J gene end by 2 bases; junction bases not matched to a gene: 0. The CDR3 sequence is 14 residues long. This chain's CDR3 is CASSEAGGNYGYTF. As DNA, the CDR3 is TGTGCCAGCAGTGAAGCAGGGGGCAACTATGGCTACACCTTC.

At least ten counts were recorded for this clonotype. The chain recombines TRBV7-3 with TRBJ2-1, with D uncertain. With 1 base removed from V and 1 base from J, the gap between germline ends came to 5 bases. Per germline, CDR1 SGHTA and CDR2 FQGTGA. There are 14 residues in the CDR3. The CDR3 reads CASSLNPSYNEQFF. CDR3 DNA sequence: TGTGCCAGCAGCTTAAATCCGTCCTACAATGAGCAGTTCTTC.